The source of this T cell receptor (beta chain) is a study of blood T cell repertoires in COVID-19. Looking at the study overall: The cDNA or gDNA used as material had been derived from T cells, B-cell-depleted T cells, or PBMCs.

How the authors handled the data: Reference gene primers were amplified, and this amplification served to estimate nucleated cell counts. Repertoires were generated with immunoSEQ multiplex PCR, while TCRdb's copy carries only in-frame clones and drops some. For V, J and clone size, that table is used; D and trimming come from the DNA. The sample contains roughly 300,000 clones, approximately 91% of which appear only once. CDR1 is MDHEN and CDR2 is SYDVKM in the germline V gene. CDR3 length: 14 residues. J was trimmed by 4 bases and V by 5 bases; bases with no gene match: 7. The sequencing sample was made of peripheral blood. The clonotype originates from a woman aged 25-40 years with COVID-19, enrolled during active disease. The chain uses TRBV28 and TRBJ1-2; the match to TRBD1 covers 7 bases. The CDR3 DNA reads TGTGCCAGCAGTGCCGACAGGGTCGGCTATGGCTACACCTTC. Translating it yields CASSADRVGYGYTF.